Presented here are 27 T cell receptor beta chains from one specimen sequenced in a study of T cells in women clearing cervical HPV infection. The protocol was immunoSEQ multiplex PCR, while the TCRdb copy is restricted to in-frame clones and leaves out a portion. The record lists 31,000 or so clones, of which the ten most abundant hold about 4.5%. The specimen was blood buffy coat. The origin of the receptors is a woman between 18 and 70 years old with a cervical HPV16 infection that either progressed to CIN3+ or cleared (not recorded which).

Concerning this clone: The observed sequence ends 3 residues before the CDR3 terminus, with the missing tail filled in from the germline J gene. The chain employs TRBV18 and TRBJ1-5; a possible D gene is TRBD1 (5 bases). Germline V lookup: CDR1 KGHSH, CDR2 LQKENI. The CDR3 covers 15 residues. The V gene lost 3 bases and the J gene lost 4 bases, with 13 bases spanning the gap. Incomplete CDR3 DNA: TGTGCCAGCTCACCGGGCTCCGGGGGGAATCAGCCC. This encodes CASSPGSGGNQP. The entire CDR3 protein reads CASSPGSGGNQPQHF.

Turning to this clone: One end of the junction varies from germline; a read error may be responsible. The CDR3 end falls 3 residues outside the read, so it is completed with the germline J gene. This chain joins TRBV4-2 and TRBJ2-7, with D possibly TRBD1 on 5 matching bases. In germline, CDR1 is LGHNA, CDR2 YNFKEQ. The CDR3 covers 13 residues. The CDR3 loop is CASSRTGSYEQYF. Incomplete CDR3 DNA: TGCGCCAGCAGCCGAACAGGATCCTACGAG.

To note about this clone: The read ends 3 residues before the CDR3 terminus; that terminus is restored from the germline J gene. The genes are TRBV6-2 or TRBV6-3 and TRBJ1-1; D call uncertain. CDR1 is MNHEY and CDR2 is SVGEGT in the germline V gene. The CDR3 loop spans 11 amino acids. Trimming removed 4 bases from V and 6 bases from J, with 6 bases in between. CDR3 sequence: CASSWRAEAFF. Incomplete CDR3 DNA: TGTGCCAGCAGTTGGAGGGCTGAA.

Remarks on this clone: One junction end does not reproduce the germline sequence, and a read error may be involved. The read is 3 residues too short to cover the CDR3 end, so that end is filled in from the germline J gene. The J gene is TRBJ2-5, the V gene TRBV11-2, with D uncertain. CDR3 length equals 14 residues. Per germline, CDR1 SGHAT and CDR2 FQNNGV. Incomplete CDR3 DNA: TGTGTCAGCAGCTTCCAGCGTACCCAAGAGACC. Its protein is CVSSFQRTQET. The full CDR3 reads CVSSFQRTQETQYF.

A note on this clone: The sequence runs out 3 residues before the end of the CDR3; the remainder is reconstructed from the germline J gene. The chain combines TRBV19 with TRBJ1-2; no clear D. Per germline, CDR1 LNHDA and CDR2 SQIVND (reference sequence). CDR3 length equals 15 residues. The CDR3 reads CASSIVGVVEDDYTF. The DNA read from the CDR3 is TGTGCCAGTAGTATAGTCGGGGTAGTCGAGGATGAC.

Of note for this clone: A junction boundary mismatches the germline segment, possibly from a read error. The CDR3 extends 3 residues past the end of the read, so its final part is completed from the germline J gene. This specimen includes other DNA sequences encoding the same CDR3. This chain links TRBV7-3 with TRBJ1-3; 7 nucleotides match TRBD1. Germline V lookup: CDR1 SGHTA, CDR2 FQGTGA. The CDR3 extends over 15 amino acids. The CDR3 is CASSLLGGPGNTIYF. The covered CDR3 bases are TGTGCCAGCAGCTTACTAGGGGGCCCTGGAAACACG.

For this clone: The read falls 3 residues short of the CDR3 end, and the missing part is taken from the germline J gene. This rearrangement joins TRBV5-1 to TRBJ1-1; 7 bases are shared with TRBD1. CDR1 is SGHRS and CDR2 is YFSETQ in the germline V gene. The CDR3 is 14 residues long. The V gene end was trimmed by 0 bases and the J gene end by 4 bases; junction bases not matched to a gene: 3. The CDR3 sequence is CASSLDRGATEAFF. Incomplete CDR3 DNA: TGCGCCAGCAGCTTGGACAGGGGCGCCACTGAA.

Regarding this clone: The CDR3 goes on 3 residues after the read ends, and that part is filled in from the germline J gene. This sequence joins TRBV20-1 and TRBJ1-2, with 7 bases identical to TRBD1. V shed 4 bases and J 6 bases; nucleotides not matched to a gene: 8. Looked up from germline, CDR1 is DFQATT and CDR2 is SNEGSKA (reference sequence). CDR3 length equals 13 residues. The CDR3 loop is CSAKKGGANGYTF. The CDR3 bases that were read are TGCAGTGCTAAAAAAGGGGGCGCGAATGGC.

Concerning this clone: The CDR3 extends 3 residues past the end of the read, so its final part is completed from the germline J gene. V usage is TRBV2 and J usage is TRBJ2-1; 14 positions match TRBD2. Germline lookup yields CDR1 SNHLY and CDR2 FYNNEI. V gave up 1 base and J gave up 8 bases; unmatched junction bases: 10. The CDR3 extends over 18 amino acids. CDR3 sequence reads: CASSEVWGTSGRLHEQFF. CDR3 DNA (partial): TGTGCCAGCAGTGAAGTATGGGGGACTAGCGGGAGACTCCATGAG.

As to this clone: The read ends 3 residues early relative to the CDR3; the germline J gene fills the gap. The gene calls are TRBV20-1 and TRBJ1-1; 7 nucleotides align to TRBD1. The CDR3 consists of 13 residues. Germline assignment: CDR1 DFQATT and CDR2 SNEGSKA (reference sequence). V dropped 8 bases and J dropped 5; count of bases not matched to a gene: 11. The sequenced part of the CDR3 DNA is TGCAGTACCCAAATGACAGGGTATACTGAA. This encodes CSTQMTGYTE. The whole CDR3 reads CSTQMTGYTEAFF.

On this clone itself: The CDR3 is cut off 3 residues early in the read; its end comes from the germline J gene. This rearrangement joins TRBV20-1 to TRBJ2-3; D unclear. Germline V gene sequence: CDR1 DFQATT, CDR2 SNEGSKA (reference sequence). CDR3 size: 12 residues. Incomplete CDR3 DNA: TGCAGTGCTATTAGAGGAGAAGGGACG. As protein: CSAIRGEGT. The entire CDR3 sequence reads CSAIRGEGTQYF.

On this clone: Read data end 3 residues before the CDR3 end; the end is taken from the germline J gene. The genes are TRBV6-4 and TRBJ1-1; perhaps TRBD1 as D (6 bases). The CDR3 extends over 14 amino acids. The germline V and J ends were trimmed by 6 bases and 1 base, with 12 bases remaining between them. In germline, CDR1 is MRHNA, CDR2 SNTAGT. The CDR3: CASSPGTKNTEAFF. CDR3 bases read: TGTGCCAGCAGCCCCGGGACAAAGAACACTGAA.

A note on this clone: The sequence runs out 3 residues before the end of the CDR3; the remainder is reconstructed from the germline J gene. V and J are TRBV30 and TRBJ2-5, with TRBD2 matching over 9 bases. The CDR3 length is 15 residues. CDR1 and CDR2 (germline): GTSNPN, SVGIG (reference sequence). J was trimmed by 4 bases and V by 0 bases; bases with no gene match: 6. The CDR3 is CAWSVHSGSTETQYF. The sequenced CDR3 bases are TGTGCCTGGAGTGTCCATAGCGGGAGCACAGAGACC.

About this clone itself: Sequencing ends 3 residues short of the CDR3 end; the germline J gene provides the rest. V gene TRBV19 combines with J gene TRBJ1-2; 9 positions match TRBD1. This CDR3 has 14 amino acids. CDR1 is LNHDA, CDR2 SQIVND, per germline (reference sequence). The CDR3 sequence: CASGRQGGSYDYTF. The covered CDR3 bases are TGTGCCAGTGGGAGACAGGGGGGATCCTACGAC.

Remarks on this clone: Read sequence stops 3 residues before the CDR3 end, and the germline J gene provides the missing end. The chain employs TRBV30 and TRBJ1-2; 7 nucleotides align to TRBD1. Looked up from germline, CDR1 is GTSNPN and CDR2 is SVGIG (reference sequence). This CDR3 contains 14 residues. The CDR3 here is CAWSVRQGREGYTF. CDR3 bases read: TGTGCCTGGAGTGTCCGACAGGGCAGGGAAGGC.

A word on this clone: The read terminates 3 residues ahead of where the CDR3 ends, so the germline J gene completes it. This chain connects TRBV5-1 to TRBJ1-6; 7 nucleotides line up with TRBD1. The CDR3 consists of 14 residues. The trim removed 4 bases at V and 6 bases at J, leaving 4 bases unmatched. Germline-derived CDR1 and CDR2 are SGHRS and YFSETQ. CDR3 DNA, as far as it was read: TGCGCCAGCAGCCGGGGACAGTTTAATTCACCC. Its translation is CASSRGQFNSP. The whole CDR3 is CASSRGQFNSPLHF.

The covered CDR3 bases are TGCGCCAGCAGCCAAGATTCGGGGGGGACTGAA. Its protein is CASSQDSGGTE. The complete CDR3 reads CASSQDSGGTEAFF. The J gene is TRBJ1-1, the V gene TRBV4-1; possibly TRBD1 for D (5 bases). Sequencing ends 3 residues short of the CDR3 end; the germline J gene provides the rest. The CDR3 covers 14 residues. V was pared by 0 bases and J by 5 bases, with 10 bases between. Germline-derived CDR1 and CDR2 are MGHRA and YSYEKL.

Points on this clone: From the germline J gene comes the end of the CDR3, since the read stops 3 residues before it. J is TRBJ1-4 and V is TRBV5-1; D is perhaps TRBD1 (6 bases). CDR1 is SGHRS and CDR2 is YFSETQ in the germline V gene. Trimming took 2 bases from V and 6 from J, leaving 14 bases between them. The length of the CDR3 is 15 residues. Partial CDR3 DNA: TGCGCCAGCAGCTTCTCGGGGGGCAGGGATGAAAAA. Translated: CASSFSGGRDEK. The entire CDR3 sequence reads CASSFSGGRDEKLFF.

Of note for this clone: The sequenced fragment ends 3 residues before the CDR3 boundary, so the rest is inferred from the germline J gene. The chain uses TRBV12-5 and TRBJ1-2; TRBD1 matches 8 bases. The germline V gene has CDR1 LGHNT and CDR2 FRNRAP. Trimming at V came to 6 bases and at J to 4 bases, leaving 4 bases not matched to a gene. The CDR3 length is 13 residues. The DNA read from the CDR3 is TGTGCTAGTGGCCCTGGGACAGGCTATGGC. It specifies CASGPGTGYG. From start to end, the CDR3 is CASGPGTGYGYTF.

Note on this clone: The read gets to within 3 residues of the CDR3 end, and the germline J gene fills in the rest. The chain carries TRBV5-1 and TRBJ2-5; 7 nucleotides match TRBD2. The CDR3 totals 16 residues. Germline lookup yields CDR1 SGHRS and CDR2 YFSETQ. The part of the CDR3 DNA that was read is TGCGCCAGCAGCTTGGGATCGGGGAGGGATATAGATACC. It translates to CASSLGSGRDIDT. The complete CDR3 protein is CASSLGSGRDIDTQYF.

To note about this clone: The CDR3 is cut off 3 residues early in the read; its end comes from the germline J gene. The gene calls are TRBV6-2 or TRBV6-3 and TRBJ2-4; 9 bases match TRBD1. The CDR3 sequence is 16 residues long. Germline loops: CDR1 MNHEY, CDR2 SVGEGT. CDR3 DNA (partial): TGTGCCAGCAGTTACCGACCGGGACAGGGAAACTATGGT. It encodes CASSYRPGQGNYG. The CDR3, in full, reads CASSYRPGQGNYGQYF.

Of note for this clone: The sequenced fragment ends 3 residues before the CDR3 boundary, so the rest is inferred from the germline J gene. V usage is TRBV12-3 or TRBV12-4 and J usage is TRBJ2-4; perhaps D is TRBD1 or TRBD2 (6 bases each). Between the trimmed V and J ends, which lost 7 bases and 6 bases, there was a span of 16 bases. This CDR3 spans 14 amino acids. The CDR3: CASTPEGVANIQYF. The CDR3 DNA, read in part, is TGTGCCAGCACCCCGGAGGGGGTGGCAAACATT.

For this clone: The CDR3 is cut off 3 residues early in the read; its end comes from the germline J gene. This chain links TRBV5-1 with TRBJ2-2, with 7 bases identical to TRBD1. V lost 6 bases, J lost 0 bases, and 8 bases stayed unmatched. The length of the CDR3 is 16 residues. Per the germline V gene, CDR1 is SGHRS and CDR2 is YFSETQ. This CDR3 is CASTQRGGTNTGELFF. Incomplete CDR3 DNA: TGCGCCAGCACCCAACGAGGGGGCACGAACACCGGGGAG.

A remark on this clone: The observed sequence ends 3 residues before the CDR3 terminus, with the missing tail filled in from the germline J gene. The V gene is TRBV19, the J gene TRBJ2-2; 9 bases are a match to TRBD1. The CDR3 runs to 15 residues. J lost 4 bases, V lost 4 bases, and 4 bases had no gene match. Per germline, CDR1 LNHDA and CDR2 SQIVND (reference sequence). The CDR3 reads CASSKGQGPTGELFF. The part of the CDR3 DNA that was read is TGTGCCAGTAGTAAGGGACAGGGCCCCACCGGGGAG.

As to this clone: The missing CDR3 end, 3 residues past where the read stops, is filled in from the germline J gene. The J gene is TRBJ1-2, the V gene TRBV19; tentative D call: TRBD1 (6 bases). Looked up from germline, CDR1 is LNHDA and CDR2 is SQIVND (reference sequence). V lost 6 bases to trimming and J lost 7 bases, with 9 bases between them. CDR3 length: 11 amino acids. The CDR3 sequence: CASRTGPGYTF. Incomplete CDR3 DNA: TGTGCCAGTAGAACAGGGCCTGGC.

CDR3: CSARTGGLYEQYF. The sequenced part of the CDR3 DNA is TGCAGTGCTAGAACAGGGGGGCTCTACGAG. The chain has TRBV20-1 and TRBJ2-7; TRBD1 agrees at 8 bases. The read terminates 3 residues ahead of where the CDR3 ends, so the germline J gene completes it. This CDR3 region has 13 residues. Germline CDR1 is DFQATT and CDR2 is SNEGSKA (reference sequence). J lost 3 bases, V lost 2 bases, and 3 bases had no gene match.

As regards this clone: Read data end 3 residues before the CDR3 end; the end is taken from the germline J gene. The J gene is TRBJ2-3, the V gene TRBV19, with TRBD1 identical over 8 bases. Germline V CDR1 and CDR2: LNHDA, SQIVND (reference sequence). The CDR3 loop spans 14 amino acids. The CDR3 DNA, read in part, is TGTGCCAGTCGGACAGGGTTTGGCAATCAGCCG. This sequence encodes CASRTGFGNQP. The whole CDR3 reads CASRTGFGNQPQYF. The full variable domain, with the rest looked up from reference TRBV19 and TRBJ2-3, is DGGITQSPKYLFRKEGQNVTLSCEQNLNHDAMYWYRQDPGQGLRLIYYSQIVNDFQKGDIAEGYSVSREKKESFPLTVTSAQKNPTAFYLCASRTGFGNQPQYFGPGTRLTVL.